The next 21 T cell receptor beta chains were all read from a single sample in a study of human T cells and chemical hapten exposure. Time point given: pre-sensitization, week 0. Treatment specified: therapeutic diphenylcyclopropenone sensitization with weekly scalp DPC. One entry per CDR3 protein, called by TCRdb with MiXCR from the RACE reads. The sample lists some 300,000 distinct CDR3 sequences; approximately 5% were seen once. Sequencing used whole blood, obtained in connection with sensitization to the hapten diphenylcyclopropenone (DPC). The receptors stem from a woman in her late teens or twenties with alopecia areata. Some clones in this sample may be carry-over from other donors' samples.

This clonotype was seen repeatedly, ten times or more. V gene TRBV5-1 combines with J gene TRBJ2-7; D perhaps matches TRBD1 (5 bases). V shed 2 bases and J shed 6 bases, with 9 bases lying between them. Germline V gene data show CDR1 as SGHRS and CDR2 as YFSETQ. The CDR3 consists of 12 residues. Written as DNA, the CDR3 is TGCGCCAGCAGCTTCACAGGACCCGAGCAGTACTTC. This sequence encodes CASSFTGPEQYF.

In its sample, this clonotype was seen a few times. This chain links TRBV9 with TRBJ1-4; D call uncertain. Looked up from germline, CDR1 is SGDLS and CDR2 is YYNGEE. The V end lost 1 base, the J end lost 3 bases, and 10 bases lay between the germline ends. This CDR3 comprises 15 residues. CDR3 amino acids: CASSVTYRANEKLFF. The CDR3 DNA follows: TGTGCCAGCAGCGTAACGTACAGAGCTAATGAAAAACTGTTTTTT.

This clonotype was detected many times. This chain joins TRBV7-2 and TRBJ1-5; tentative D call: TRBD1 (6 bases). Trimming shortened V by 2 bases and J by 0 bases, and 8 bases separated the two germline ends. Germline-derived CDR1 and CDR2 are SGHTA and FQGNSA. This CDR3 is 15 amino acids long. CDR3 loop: CASSLKTGSNQPQHF. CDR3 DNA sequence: TGTGCCAGCAGCTTAAAGACAGGTAGCAATCAGCCCCAGCATTTT. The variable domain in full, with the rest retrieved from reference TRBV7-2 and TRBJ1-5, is GAGVSQSPSNKVTEKGKDVELRCDPISGHTALYWYRQSLGQGLEFLIYFQGNSAPDKSGLPSDRFSAERTGGSVSTLTIQRTQQEDSAVYLCASSLKTGSNQPQHFGDGTRLSIL.

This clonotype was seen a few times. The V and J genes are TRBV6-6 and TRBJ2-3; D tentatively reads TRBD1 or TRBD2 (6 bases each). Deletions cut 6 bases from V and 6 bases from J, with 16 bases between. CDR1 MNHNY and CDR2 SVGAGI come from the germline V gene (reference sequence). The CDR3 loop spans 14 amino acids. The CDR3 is CASRLFNGGDTQYF. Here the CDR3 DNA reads TGTGCCAGCAGGCTCTTCAACGGGGGCGATACGCAGTATTTT.

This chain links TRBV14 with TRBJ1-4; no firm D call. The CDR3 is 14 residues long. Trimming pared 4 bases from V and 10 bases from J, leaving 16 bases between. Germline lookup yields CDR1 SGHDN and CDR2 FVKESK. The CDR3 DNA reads TGTGCCAGCAGCCCTACGGAGAGGGCGGCAAAACTGTTTTTT. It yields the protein CASSPTERAAKLFF.

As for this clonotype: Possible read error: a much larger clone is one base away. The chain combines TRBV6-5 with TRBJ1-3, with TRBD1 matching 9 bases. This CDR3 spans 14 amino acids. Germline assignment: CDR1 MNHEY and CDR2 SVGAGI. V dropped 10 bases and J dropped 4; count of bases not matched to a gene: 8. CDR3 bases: TGTGCCAACAGAGGGACAGGGAGGGGAAACACCATATATTTT. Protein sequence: CANRGTGRGNTIYF.

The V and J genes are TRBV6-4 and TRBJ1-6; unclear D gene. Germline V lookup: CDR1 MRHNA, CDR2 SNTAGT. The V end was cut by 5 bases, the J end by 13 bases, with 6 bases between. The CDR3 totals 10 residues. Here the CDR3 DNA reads TGTGCCAGCAGTTCCCGTCCCCTCCACTTT. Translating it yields CASSSRPLHF.

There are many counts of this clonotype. The CDR3 protein is CASSLAPMERGTEAFF. The CDR3 DNA sequence: TGCGCCAGCAGCTTGGCACCAATGGAGCGGGGGACTGAAGCTTTCTTT. The chain is built from TRBV5-1 and TRBJ1-1; tentative D call: TRBD1 (5 bases). V was pared by 0 bases and J by 5 bases, with 17 bases between. The CDR3 is made up of 16 amino acids. CDR1 is SGHRS and CDR2 is YFSETQ in the germline V gene.

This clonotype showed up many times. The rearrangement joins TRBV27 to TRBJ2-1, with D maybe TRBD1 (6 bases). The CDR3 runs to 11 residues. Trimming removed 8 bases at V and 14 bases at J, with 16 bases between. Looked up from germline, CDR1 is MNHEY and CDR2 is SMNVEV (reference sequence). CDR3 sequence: CASGQQGPEFF. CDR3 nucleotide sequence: TGTGCCAGCGGACAACAGGGCCCGGAGTTCTTC.

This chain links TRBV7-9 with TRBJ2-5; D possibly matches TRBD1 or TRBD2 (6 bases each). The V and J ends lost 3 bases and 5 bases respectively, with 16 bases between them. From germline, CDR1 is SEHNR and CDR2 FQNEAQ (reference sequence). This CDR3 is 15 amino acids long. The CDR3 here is CASSFPTHGGETQYF. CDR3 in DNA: TGTGCCAGCAGCTTCCCTACACACGGGGGCGAGACCCAGTACTTC.

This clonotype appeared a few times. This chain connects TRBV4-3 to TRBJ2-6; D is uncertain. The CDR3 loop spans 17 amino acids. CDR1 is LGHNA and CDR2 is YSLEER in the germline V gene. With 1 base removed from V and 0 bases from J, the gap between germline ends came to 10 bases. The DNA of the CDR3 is TGCGCCAGCAGCCAAGTCTGGTCCAACTCTGGGGCCAACGTCCTGACTTTC. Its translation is CASSQVWSNSGANVLTF.

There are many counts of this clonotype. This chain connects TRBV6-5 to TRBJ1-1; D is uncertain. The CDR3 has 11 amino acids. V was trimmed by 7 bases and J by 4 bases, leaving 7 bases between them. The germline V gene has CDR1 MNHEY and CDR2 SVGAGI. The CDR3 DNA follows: TGTGCCAGCACCCGCGGCACTGAAGCTTTCTTT. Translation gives CASTRGTEAFF.

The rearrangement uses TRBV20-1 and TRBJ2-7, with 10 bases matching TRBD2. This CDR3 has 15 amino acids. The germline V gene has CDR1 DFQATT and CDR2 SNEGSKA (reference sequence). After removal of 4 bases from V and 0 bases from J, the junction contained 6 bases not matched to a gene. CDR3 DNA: TGCAGTGCTACCAGGACTAGCGGAAACTCCTACGAGCAGTACTTC. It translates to CSATRTSGNSYEQYF.

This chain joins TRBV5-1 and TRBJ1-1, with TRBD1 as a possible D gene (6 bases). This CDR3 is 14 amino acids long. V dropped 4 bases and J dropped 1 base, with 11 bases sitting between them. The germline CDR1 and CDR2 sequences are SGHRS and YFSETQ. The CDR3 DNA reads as TGCGCCAGCAGCCCCCTGGGACAGAACACTGAAGCTTTCTTT. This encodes CASSPLGQNTEAFF.

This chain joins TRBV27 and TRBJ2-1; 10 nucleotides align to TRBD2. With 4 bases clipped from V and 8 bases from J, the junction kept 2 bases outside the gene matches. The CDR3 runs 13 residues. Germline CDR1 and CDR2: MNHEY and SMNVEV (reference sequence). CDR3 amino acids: CASSSLAGDEQFF. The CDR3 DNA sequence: TGTGCCAGCAGTTCCCTAGCGGGGGATGAGCAGTTCTTC.

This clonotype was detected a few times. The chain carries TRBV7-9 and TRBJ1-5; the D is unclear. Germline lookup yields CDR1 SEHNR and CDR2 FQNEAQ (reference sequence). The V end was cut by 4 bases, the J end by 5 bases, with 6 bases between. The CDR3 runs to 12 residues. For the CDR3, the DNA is TGTGCCAGCAGCTGGTGGGATCAGCCCCAGCATTTT. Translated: CASSWWDQPQHF.

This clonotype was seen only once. The CDR3, as DNA: TGTGCCAGCAGTCAAGCGACAGCTAACTATGGCTACACCTTC. This sequence encodes CASSQATANYGYTF. V gene TRBV28 combines with J gene TRBJ1-2; D is perhaps TRBD1 (5 bases). The CDR3 totals 14 residues. V was clipped by 5 bases and J by 0 bases, with 10 bases between them. CDR1 is MDHEN, CDR2 SYDVKM, per germline.

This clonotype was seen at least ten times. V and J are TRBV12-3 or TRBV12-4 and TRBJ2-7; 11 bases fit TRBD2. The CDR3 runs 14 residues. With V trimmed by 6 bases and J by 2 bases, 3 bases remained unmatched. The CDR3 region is CASSLAGGAYEQYF. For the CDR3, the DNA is TGTGCCAGCAGCCTAGCGGGGGGAGCCTACGAGCAGTACTTC.

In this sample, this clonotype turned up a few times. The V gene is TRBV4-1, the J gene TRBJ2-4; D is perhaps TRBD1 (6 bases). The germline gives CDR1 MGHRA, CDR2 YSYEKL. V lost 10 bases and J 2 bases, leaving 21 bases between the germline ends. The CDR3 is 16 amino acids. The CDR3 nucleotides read TGCGCCATGCCTTACAGGGAAGATCGGACCAAAAACATTCAGTACTTC. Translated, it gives CAMPYREDRTKNIQYF.

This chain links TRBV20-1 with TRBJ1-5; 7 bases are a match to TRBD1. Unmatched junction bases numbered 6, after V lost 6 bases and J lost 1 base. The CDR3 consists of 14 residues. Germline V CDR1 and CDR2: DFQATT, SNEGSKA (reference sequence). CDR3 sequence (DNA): TGCAGTGCCCGAGGGACAGCCAGCAATCAGCCCCAGCATTTT. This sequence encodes CSARGTASNQPQHF.

CDR3 protein: CSARDSGSGANEQFF. CDR3 coding DNA: TGCAGTGCTAGAGATTCAGGCTCAGGGGCGAATGAGCAGTTCTTC. This rearrangement joins TRBV20-1 to TRBJ2-1, with D tentatively TRBD1 (6 bases). CDR3 size: 15 residues. With 0 bases removed from V and 7 bases from J, the gap between germline ends came to 16 bases. The germline V gene has CDR1 DFQATT and CDR2 SNEGSKA (reference sequence).